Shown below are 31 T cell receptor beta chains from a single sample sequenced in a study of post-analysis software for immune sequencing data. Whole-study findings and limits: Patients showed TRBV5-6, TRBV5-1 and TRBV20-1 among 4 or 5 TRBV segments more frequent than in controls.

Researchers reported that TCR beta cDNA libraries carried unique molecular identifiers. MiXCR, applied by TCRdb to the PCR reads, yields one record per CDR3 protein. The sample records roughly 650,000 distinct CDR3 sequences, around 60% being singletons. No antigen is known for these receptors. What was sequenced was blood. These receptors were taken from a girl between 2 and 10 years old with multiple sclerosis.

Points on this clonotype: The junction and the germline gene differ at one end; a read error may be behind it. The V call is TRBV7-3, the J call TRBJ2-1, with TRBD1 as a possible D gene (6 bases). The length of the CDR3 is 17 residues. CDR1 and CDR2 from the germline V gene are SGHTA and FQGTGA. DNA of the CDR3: TGCGCCAGCAGCTTAACGCCCCAGGGGTTACCATACAATGAGCAGTTCTTC. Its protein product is CASSLTPQGLPYNEQFF.

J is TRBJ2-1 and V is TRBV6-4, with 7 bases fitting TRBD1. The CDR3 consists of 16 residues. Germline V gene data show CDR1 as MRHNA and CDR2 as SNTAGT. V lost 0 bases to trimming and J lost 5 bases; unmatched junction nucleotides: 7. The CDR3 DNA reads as TGTGCCAGCAGTGACTCGATTAGAGGGGGCGACAATGAGCAGTTCTTC. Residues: CASSDSIRGGDNEQFF.

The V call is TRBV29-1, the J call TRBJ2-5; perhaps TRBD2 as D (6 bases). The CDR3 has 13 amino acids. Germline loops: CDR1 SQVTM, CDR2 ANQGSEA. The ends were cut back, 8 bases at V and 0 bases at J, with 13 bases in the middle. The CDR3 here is CSPRLADQETQYF. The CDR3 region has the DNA TGCAGCCCCCGGTTAGCGGACCAAGAGACCCAGTACTTC.

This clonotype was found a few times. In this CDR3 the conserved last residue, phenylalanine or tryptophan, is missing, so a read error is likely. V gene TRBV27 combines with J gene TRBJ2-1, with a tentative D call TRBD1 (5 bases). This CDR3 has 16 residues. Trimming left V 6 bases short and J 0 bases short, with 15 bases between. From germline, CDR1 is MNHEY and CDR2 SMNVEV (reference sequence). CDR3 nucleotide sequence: TGTGCCAGCAGGCAAGGGGCGTTCAGCTCCTACAATGAGCAGTTCTTA. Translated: CASRQGAFSSYNEQFL.

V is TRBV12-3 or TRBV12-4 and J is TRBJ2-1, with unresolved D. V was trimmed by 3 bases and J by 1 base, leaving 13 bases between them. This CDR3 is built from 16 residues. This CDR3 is CASSFEEFRSYNEQFF. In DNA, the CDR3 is TGTGCCAGCAGTTTTGAAGAGTTTAGGTCCTACAATGAGCAGTTCTTC.

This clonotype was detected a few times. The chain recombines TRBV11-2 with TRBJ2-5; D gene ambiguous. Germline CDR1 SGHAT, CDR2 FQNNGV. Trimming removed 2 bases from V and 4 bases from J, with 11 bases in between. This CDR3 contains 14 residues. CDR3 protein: CASSLYKGTETQYF. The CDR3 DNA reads TGTGCCAGCAGCTTATATAAGGGCACAGAGACCCAGTACTTC.

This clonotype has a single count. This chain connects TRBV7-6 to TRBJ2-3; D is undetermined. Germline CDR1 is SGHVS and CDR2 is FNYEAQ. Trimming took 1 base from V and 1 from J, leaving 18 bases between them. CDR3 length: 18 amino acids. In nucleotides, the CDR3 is TGTGCCAGCAGCTTAGTTTCTGCGGCAGCGAGCCGCACAGATACGCAGTATTTT. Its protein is CASSLVSAAASRTDTQYF.

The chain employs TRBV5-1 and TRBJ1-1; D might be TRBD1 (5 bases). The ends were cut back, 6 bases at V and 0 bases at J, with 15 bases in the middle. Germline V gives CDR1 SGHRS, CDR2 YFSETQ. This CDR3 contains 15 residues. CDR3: CASTPGRLVNTEAFF. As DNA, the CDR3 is TGCGCCAGCACCCCAGGGAGGTTGGTGAACACTGAAGCTTTCTTT.

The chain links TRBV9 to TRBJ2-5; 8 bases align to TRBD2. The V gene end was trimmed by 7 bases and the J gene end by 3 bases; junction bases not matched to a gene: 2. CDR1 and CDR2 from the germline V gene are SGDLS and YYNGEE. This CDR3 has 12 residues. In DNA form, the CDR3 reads TGTGCCAGCGGGCGGGAGGAAGAGACCCAGTACTTC. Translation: CASGREEETQYF.

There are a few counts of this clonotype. The CDR3 DNA follows: TGTGCCAGCAGGATCGACGATGGGACCCAGTACTTC. Its protein is CASRIDDGTQYF. This sequence joins TRBV6-8 and TRBJ2-5; no definite D call. The CDR3 totals 12 residues. V lost 6 bases and J lost 7, with 12 bases in between. Germline CDR1 and CDR2: MNHGY and SAAAGT.

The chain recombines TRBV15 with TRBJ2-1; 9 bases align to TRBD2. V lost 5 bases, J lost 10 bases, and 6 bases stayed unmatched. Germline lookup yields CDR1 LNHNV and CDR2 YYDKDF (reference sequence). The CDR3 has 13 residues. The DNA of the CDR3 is TGTGCCACCAGCCATGGGACTAGCTGGGAGCAGTTCTTC. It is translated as CATSHGTSWEQFF.

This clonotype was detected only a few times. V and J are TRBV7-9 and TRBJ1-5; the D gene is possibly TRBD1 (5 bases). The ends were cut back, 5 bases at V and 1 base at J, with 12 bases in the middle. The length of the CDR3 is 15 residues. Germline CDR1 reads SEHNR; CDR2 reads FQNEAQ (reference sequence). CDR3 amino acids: CASSAGTASNQPQHF. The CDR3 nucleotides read TGTGCCAGCAGCGCCGGGACGGCAAGCAATCAGCCCCAGCATTTT.

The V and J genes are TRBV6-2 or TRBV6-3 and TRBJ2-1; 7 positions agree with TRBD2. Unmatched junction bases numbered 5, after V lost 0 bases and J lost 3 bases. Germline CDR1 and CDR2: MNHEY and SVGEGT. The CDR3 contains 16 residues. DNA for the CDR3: TGTGCCAGCAGTTACTCGGGGGGGGATGGCTACAATGAGCAGTTCTTC. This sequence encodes CASSYSGGDGYNEQFF.

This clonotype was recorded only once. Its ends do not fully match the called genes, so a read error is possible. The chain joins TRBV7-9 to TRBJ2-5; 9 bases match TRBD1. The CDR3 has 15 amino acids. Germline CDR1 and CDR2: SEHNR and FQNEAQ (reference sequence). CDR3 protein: CVSSLGGTGKETQYF. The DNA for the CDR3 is TGTGTCAGCAGCTTAGGGGGGACAGGGAAAGAGACCCAGTACTTC.

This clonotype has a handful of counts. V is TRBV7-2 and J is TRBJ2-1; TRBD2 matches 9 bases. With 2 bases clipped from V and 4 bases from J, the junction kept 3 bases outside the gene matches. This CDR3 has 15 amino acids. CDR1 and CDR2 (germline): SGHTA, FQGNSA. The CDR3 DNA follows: TGTGCCAGCAGCTTACGTAGCGGGAGATACAATGAGCAGTTCTTC. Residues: CASSLRSGRYNEQFF.

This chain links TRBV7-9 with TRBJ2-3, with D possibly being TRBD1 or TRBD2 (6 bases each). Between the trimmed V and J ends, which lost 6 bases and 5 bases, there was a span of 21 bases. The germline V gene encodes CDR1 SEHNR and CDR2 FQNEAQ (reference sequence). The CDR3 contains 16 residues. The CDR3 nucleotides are TGTGCCAGCAGTTTTACCGGGGGCCGCCCGGGAGATACGCAGTATTTT. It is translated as CASSFTGGRPGDTQYF.

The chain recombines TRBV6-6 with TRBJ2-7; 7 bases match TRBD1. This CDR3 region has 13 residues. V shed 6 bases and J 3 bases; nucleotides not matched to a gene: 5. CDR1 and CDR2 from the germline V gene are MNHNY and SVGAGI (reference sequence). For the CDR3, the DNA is TGTGCCAGCAGCCAAACAGGGGACTACGAGCAGTACTTC. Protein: CASSQTGDYEQYF.

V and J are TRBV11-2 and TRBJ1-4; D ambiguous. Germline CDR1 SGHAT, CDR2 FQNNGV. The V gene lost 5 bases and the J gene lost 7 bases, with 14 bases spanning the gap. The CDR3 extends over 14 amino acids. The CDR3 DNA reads TGTGCCAGCAGCCCCAGGCCTACGGCTGAAAAACTGTTTTTT. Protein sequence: CASSPRPTAEKLFF.

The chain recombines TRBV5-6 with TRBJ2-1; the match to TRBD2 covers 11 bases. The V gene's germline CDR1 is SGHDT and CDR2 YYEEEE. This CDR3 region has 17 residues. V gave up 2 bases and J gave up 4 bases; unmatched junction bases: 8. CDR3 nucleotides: TGTGCCAGCAGCTTTTTGCGGTTAGCGGGGGGGTACAATGAGCAGTTCTTC. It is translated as CASSFLRLAGGYNEQFF.

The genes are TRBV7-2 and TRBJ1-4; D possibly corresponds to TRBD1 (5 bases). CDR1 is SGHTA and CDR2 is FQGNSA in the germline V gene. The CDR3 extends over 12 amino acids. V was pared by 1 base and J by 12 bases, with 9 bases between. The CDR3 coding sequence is TGTGCCAGCAGCTTAGTGAGGGGACAACTGTTTTTT. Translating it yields CASSLVRGQLFF.

CDR3 amino acids: CASSVTGGTGTEAFF. CDR3 sequence (DNA): TGTGCCAGCAGTGTCACAGGGGGGACGGGCACTGAAGCTTTCTTT. The J gene is TRBJ1-1, the V gene TRBV12-3 or TRBV12-4; 8 nucleotides align to TRBD1. J was trimmed by 4 bases and V by 5 bases; bases with no gene match: 9. This CDR3 spans 15 amino acids.

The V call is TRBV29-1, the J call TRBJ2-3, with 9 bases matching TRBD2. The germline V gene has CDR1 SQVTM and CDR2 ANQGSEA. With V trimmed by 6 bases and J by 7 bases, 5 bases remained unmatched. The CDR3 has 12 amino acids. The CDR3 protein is CSVMREGHTQYF. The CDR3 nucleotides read TGCAGCGTCATGCGGGAGGGGCATACGCAGTATTTT.

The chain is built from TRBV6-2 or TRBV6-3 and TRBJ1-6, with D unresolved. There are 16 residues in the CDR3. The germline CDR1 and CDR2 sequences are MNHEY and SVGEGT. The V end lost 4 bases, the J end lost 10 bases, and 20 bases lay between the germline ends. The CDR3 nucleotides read TGTGCCAGCAGTTCCCACCAAACACCTACGAGCTCACCCCTCCACTTT. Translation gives CASSSHQTPTSSPLHF.

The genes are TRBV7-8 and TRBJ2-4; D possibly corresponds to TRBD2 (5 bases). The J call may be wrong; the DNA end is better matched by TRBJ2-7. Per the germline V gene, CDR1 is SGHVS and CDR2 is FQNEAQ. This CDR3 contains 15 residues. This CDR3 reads CASSLRDPPTYEQYF. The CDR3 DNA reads TGTGCCAGCAGCTTACGGGATCCTCCAACCTACGAGCAGTACTTC.

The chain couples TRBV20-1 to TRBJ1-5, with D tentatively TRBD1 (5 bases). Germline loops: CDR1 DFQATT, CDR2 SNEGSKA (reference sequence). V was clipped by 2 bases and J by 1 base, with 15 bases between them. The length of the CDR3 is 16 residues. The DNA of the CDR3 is TGCAGTGCTAGACGAATGAGGGGCTCGAGCAATCAGCCCCAGCATTTT. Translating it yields CSARRMRGSSNQPQHF.

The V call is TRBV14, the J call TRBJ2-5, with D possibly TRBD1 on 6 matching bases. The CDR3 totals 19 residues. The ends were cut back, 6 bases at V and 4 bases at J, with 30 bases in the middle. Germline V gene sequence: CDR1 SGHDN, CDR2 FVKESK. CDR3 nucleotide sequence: TGTGCCAGCAGATCCGACAGGCGCACTTATCGCCCGGACGGAGAGACCCAGTACTTC. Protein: CASRSDRRTYRPDGETQYF.

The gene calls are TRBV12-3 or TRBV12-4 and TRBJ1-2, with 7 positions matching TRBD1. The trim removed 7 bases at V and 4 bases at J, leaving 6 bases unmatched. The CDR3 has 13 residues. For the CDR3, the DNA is TGTGCCAGCAATCTTCAGGGGGTCTATGGCTACACCTTC. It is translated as CASNLQGVYGYTF.

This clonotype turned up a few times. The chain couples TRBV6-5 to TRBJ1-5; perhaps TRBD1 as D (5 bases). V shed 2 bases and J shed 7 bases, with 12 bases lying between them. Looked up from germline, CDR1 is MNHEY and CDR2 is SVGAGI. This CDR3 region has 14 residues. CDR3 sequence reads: CASSYRGSRQPQHF. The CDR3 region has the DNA TGTGCCAGCAGTTACCGGGGCAGTAGACAGCCCCAGCATTTT.

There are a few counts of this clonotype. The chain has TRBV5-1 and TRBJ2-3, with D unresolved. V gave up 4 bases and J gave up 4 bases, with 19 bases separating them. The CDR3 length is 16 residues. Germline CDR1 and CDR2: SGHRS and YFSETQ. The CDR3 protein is CASSPPSSMAADTQYF. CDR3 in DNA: TGCGCCAGCAGCCCCCCCTCTTCCATGGCCGCAGATACGCAGTATTTT.

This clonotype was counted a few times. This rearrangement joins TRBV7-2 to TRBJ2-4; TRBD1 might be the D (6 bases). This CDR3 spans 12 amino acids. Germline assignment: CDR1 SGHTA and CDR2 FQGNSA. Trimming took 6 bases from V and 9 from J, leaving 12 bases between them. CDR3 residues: CASRTDRGIQYF. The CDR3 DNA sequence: TGTGCCAGCAGGACGGACAGAGGCATTCAGTACTTC.

The DNA of the CDR3 is TGTGCCAGCAGTCAGGACGGGGATCAGCCCCAGCATTTT. It codes for CASSQDGDQPQHF. This chain uses TRBV12-3 or TRBV12-4 with TRBJ1-5, with D hard to call. V lost 5 bases and J lost 5, with 10 bases in between. The CDR3 has 13 residues.